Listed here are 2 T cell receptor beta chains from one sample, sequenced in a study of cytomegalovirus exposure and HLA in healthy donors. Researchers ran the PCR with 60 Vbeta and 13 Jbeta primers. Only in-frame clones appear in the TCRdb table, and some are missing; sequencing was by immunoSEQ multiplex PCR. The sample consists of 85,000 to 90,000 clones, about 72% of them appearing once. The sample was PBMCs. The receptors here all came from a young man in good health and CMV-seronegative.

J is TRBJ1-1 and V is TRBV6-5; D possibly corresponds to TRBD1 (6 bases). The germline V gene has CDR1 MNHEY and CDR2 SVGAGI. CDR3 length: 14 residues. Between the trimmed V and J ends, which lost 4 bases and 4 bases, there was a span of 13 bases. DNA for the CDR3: TGTGCCAGCAGTTCCCAGGGGTTAGGCACTGAAGCTTTCTTT. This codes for CASSSQGLGTEAFF.

The CDR3 nucleotides are TGCGCCAGCAGCCCTGTCGGGATCAGCGAGCAGTACTTC. It yields the protein CASSPVGISEQYF. The chain combines TRBV5-1 with TRBJ2-7; perhaps TRBD2 as D (5 bases). The CDR3 sequence is 13 residues long. The germline CDR1 and CDR2 sequences are SGHRS and YFSETQ. V was trimmed by 4 bases and J by 6 bases, leaving 14 bases between them.